The 9 T cell receptor beta chains listed next were all sequenced from one sample in a study of T cells in localized non-small cell lung cancer. The protocol was immunoSEQ multiplex PCR, while the TCRdb copy is restricted to in-frame clones and leaves out a portion. The table lists 70,000 or so clones, about 81% of them singletons. This specimen was peripheral blood, taken before any cancer treatment. The origin of the receptors is a female donor aged 60 or older with stage I lung adenocarcinoma.

This clone was counted a few times. The chain links TRBV21-1 to TRBJ1-4; the D segment call TRBD1 is taken from the table without a DNA check. TRBV21-1 is a listed pseudogene. This CDR3 comprises 17 residues. DNA for the CDR3: TGTGCCAGCAGCAAAGGGGGAGGAGACAGGGGGTATGAAAAACTGTTTTTT. Translated, it gives CASSKGGGDRGYEKLFF.

The chain recombines TRBV2 with TRBJ2-2; 14 nucleotides line up with TRBD2. This CDR3 is built from 18 residues. The trim removed 2 bases at V and 1 base at J, leaving 3 bases unmatched. Per germline, CDR1 SNHLY and CDR2 FYNNEI. The CDR3 sequence: CASSELGLAGGNTGELFF. CDR3 in DNA: TGTGCCAGCAGTGAATTAGGACTAGCGGGGGGGAACACCGGGGAGCTGTTTTTT.

The chain couples TRBV13 to TRBJ2-1, with TRBD2 matching 8 bases. The CDR3 sequence is 15 residues long. CDR1 and CDR2 (germline): PRHDT, FYEKMQ (reference sequence). The V gene end was trimmed by 5 bases and the J gene end by 9 bases; junction bases not matched to a gene: 12. CDR3 sequence reads: CASSQPGLGSGEQFF. In nucleotides, the CDR3 is TGTGCCAGCAGCCAACCGGGACTAGGAAGCGGTGAGCAGTTCTTC.

This clone was observed a handful of times. This sequence joins TRBV23-1 and TRBJ2-7; D is perhaps TRBD2 (6 bases). TRBV23-1 is reported as an ORF; its role is uncertain. The CDR3 is 16 amino acids. V shed 4 bases and J shed 5 bases, with 21 bases lying between them. Here the CDR3 DNA reads TGCGCCAGCAGTCCGGGGACTGCCTTATCGAGGGACGAGCAGTACTTC. Its protein product is CASSPGTALSRDEQYF.

The rearrangement links TRBV5-1 to TRBJ2-2, with unresolved D. The germline V gene encodes CDR1 SGHRS and CDR2 YFSETQ. Deletions cut 10 bases from V and 4 bases from J, with 5 bases between. The CDR3 has 10 residues. This CDR3 reads CAFVTGELFF. The CDR3 DNA follows: TGCGCCTTCGTCACCGGGGAGCTGTTTTTT.

This clone was found a few times. The rearrangement joins TRBV19 to TRBJ1-6; 8 bases map to TRBD1. The J segment lost 9 bases and the V segment lost 6 bases, leaving 4 bases of the junction unmatched. This CDR3 is 13 amino acids long. The germline V gene encodes CDR1 LNHDA and CDR2 SQIVND (reference sequence). CDR3 in DNA: TGTGCCAGTAGGGACAGGGAAGGTTCACCCCTCCACTTT. It yields the protein CASRDREGSPLHF.

Here the CDR3 DNA reads TGCGCCAGCAGCCAAGACGGTTTGGGGAACTATGGCTACACCTTC. Its translation is CASSQDGLGNYGYTF. The chain is built from TRBV4-3 and TRBJ1-2, with D unresolved. Trimming stripped 0 bases from V and 2 bases from J, with 10 bases between. This CDR3 has 15 amino acids. CDR1 LGHNA and CDR2 YSLEER come from the germline V gene.

The rearrangement joins TRBV5-6 to TRBJ2-7; unclear D gene. Germline CDR1 is SGHDT and CDR2 is YYEEEE. The CDR3 totals 14 residues. V was clipped by 3 bases and J by 0 bases, with 10 bases between them. The CDR3 DNA reads TGTGCCAGCAGCTCTGCCCCGCTCTCCTACGAGCAGTACTTC. Protein product: CASSSAPLSYEQYF.

The chain's CDR3 is CASSLGRGYSYEQYF. The CDR3 bases are TGTGCCAGCAGTTTAGGGCGGGGCTACTCCTACGAGCAGTACTTC. V usage is TRBV27 and J usage is TRBJ2-7, with a weak D call TRBD2 (6 bases). This CDR3 has 15 amino acids. V was cut by 2 bases and J by 0 bases, with 11 bases left in between. Germline-derived CDR1 and CDR2 are MNHEY and SMNVEV (reference sequence).